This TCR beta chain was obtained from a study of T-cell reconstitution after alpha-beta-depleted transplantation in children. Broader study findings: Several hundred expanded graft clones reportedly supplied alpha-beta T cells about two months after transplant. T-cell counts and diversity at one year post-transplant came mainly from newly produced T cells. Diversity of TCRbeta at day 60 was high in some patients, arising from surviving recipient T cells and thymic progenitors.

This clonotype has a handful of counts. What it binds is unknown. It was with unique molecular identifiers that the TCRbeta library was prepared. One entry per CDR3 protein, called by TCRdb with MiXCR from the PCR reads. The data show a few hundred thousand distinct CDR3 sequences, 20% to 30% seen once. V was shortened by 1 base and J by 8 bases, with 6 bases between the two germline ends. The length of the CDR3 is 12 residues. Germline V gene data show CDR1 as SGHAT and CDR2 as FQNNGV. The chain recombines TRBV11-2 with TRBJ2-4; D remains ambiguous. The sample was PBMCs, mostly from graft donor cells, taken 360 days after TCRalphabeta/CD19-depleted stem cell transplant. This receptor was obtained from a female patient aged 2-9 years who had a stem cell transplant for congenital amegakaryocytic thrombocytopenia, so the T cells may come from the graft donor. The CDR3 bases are TGTGCCAGCAGCTTAGGTACGGACATTCAGTACTTC. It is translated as CASSLGTDIQYF.